The present TCR beta chain was sequenced within a study of T cell responses to AZD1222 COVID-19 vaccine. Broader study findings: Spike-spanning, vaccine-associated CD4 TCRs were dominant at 160-218 and 743-854. It was only a handful of AZD1222 recipients who were seropositive at baseline. Recipients of two AZD1222 doses showed rising Spike-specific TCR breadth and depth.

As to this clone: Its target is not known.

The repertoire was sequenced with immunoSEQ multiplex PCR; TCRdb's copy has only in-frame clones and lacks some. Among 100,000 or so clones listed, 85% to 95% were seen once. The CDR3 contains 15 residues. In germline, CDR1 is MNHEY, CDR2 SVGEGT. V was shortened by 2 bases and J by 9 bases, with 14 bases between the two germline ends. The sample consisted of peripheral blood, taken on day 0 of AZD1222 vaccination. This sequence originates from an adult in good health. The V call is TRBV6-2 or TRBV6-3, the J call TRBJ1-6; tentatively, D is TRBD1 (6 bases). The DNA for the CDR3 is TGTGCCAGCAGTTACCTCCAAGGGGGTGGTTCACCCCTCCACTTT. As protein: CASSYLQGGGSPLHF.